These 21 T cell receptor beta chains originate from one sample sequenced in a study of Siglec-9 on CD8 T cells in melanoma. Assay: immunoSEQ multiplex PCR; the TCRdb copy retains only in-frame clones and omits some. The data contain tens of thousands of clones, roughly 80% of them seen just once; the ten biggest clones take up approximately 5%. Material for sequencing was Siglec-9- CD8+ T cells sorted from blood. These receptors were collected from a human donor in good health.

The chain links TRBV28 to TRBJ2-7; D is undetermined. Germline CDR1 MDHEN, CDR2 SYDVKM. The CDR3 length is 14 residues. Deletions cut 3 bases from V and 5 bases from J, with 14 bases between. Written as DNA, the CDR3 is TGTGCCAGCAGTTTTGACGGGCCCCAAGACGAGCAGTACTTC. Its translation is CASSFDGPQDEQYF.

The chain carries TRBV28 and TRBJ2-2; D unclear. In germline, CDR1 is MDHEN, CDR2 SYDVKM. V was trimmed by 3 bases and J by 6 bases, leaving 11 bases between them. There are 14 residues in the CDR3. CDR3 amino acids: CASSFPPASGELFF. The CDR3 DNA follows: TGTGCCAGCAGTTTCCCCCCTGCATCCGGGGAGCTGTTTTTT.

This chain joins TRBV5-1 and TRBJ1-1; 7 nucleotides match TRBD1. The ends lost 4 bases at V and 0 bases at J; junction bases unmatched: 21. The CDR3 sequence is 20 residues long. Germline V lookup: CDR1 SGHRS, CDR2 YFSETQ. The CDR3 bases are TGCGCCAGCAGCCCCTATGACAGGGACACTTTGATTATTATGAACACTGAAGCTTTCTTT. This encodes CASSPYDRDTLIIMNTEAFF.

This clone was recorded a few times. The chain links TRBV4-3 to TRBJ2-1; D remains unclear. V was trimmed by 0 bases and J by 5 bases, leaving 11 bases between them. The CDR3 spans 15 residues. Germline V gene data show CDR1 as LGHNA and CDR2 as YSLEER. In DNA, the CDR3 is TGCGCCAGCAGCCAAGATCGCGCGGCGAACAATGAGCAGTTCTTC. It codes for CASSQDRAANNEQFF.

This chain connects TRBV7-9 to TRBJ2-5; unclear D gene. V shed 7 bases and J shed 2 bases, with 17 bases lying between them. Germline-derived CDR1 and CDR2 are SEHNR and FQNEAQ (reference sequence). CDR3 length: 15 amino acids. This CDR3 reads CASKNGVALQETQYF. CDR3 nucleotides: TGTGCCAGCAAAAACGGTGTGGCCCTTCAAGAGACCCAGTACTTC.

For the CDR3, the DNA is TGTGCCTGGAGTGCGGGACATGGGGACAATCAGCCCCAGCATTTT. Amino acid sequence: CAWSAGHGDNQPQHF. The chain couples TRBV30 to TRBJ1-5; D is perhaps TRBD1 (6 bases). Trimming cost V 1 base and J 3 bases, with 13 bases left between them. The germline CDR1 and CDR2 sequences are GTSNPN and SVGIG (reference sequence). The CDR3 totals 15 residues.

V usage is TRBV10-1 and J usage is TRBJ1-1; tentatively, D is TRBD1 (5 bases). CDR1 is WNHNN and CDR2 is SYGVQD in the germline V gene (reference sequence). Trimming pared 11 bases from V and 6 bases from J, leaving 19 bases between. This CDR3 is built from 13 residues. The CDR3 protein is CASSTRQGAEAFF. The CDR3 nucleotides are TGCGCCTCTAGTACGCGGCAGGGAGCTGAAGCTTTCTTT.

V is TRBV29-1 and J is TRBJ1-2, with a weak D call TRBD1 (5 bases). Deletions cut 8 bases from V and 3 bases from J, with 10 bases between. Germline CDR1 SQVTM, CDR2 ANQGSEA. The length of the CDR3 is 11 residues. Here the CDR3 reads CSSRGDYGYTF. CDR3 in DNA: TGCAGCTCTCGGGGGGACTATGGCTACACCTTC. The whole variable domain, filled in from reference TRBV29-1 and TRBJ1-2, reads SAVISQKPSRDICQRGTSLTIQCQVDSQVTMMFWYRQQPGQSLTLIATANQGSEATYESGFVIDKFPISRPNLTFSTLTVSNMSPEDSSIYLCSSRGDYGYTFGSGTRLTVV.

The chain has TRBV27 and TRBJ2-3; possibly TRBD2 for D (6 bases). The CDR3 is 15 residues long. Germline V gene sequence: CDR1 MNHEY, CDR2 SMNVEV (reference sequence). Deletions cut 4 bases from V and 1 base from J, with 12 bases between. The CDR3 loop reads CASSSPGSRTDTQYF. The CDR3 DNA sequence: TGTGCCAGCAGTTCCCCCGGGAGCCGCACAGATACGCAGTATTTT.

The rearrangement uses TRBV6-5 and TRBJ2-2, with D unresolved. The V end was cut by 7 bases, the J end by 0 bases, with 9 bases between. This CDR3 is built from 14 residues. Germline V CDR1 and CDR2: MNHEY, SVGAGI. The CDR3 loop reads CASTLAPNTGELFF. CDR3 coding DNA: TGTGCCAGCACGTTAGCACCGAACACCGGGGAGCTGTTTTTT.

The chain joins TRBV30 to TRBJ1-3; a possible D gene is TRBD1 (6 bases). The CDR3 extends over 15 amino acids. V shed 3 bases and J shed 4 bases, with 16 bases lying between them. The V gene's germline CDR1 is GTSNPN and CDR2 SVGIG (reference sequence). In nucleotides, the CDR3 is TGTGCCTGGAGCACCGACAGGTTGTGGGGAAACACCATATATTTT. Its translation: CAWSTDRLWGNTIYF.

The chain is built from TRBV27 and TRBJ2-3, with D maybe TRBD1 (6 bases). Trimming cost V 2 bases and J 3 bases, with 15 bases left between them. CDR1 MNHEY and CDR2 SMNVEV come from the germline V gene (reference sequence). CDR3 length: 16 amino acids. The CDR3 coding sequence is TGTGCCAGCAGTTTAACACAGGGAATGGGGACAGATACGCAGTATTTT. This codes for CASSLTQGMGTDTQYF.

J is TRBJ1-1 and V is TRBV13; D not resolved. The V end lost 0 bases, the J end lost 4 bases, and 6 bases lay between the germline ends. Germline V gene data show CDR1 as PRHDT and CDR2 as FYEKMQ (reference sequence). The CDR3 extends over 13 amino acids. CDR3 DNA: TGTGCCAGCAGCTTAGGAAAGGGCACTGAAGCTTTCTTT. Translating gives CASSLGKGTEAFF.

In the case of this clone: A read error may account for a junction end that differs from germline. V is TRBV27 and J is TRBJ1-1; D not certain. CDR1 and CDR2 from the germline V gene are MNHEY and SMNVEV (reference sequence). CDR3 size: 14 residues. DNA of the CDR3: TGTGCCAGCAGTCATCGCGGGGTGAACACCGAAGCTTTCTTT. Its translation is CASSHRGVNTEAFF.

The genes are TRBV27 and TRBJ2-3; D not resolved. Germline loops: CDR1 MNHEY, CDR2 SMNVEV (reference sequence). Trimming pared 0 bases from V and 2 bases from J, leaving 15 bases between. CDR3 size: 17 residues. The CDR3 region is CASSLSVILSVTDTQYF. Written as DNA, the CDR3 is TGTGCCAGCAGTTTATCTGTAATTCTCTCCGTCACAGATACGCAGTATTTT.

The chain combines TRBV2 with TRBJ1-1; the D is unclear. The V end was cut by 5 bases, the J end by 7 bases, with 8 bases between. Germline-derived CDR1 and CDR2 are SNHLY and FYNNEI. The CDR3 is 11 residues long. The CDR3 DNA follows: TGTGCCAGCAGTTCGGGCCATGAAGCTTTCTTT. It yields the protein CASSSGHEAFF. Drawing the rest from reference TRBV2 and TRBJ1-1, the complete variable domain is EPEVTQTPSHQVTQMGQEVILRCVPISNHLYFYWYRQILGQKVEFLVSFYNNEISEKSEIFDDQFSVERPDGSNFTLKIRSTKLEDSAMYFCASSSGHEAFFGQGTRLTVV.

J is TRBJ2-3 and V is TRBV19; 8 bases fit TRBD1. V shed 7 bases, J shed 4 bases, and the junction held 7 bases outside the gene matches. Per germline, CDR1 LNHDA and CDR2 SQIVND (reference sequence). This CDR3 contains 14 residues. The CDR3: CASTMRQGSDTQYF. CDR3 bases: TGTGCCAGTACCATGCGACAGGGGTCAGATACGCAGTATTTT.

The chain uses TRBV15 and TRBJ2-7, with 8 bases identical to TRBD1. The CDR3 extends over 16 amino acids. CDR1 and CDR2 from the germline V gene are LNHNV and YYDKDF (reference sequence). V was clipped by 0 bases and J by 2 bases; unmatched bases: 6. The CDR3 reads CATSRDPGQGAYEQYF. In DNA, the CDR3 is TGTGCCACCAGCAGAGATCCCGGACAGGGAGCCTACGAGCAGTACTTC.

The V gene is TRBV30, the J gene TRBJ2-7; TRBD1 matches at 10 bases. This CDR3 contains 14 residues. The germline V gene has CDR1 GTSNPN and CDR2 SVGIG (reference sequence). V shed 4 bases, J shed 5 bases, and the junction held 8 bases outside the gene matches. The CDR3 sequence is CAWTSRDRGHEQYF. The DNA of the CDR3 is TGTGCCTGGACATCCCGGGACAGGGGTCACGAGCAGTACTTC.

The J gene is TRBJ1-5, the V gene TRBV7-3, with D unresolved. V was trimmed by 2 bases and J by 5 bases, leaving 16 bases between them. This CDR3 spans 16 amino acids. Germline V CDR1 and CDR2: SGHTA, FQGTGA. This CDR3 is CASSLDWPPTDQPQHF. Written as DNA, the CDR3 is TGTGCCAGCAGCTTAGATTGGCCACCTACTGATCAGCCCCAGCATTTT.

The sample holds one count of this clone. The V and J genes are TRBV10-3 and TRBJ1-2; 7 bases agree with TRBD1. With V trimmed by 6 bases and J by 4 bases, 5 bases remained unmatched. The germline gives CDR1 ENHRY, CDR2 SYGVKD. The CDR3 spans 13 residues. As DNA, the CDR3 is TGTGCCATCAGCCCTGGGACAGTCTATGGCTACACCTTC. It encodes CAISPGTVYGYTF.